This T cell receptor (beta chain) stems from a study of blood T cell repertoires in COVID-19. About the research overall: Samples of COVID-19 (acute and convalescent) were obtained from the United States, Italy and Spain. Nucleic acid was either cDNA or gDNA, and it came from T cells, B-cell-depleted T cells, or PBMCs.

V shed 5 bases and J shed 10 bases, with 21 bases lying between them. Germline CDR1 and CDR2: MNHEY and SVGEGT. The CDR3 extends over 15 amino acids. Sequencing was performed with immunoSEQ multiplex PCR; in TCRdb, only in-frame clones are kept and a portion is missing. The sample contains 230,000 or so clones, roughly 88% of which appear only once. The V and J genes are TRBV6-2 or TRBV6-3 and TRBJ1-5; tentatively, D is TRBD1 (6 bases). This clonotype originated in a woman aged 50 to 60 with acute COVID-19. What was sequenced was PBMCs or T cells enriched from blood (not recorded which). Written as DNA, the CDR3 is TGTGCCAGCAGTCAGAAGACAGGTCCGGGAAAACCCCAGCATTTT. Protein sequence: CASSQKTGPGKPQHF.